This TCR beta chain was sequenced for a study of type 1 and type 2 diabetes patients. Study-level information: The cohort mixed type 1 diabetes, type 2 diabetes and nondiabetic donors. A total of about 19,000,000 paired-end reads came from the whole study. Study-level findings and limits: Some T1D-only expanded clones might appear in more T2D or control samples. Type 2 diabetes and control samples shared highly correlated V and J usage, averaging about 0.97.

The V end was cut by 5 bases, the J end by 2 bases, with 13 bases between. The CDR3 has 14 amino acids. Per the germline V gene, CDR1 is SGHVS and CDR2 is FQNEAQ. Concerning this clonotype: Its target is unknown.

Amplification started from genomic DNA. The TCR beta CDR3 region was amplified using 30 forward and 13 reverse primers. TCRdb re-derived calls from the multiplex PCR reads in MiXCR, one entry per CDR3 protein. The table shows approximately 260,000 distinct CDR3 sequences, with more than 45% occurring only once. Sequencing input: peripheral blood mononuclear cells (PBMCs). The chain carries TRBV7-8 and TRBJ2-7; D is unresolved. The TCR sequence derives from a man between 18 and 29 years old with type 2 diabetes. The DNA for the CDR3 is TGTGCCAGCAGCATAACCGGGCCTACCTACGAGCAGTACTTC. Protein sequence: CASSITGPTYEQYF.